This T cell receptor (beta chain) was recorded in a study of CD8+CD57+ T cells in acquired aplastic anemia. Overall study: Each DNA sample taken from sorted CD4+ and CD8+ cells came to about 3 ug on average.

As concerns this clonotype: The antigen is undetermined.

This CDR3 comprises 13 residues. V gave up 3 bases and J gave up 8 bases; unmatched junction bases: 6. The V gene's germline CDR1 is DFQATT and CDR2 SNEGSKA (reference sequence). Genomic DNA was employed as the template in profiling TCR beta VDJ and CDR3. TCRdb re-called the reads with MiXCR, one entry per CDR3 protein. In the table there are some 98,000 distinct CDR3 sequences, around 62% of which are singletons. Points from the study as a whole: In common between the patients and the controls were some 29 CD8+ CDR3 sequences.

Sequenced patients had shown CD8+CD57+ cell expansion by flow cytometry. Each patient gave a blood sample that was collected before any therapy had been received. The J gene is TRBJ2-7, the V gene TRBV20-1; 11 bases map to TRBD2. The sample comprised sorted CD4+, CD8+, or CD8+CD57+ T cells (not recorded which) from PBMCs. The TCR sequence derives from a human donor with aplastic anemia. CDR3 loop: CSARLPSGGKQYF. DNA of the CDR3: TGCAGTGCTAGGTTGCCTAGCGGGGGGAAGCAGTACTTC.